Below, one T cell receptor beta chain is given with its context. These data originate in a study of blood T cell repertoires in COVID-19. About the study: Sites across the United States, Italy and Spain contributed samples from acute and convalescent COVID-19. Sources were T cells, B-cell-depleted T cells, or PBMCs; the material itself was cDNA or gDNA.

The CDR3 runs 14 residues. The J segment lost 4 bases and the V segment lost 3 bases, leaving 3 bases of the junction unmatched. From germline, CDR1 is SGHRS and CDR2 YFSETQ. Original handling: For nucleated cells, counts were estimated from reference gene primer amplification. Sequencing used immunoSEQ multiplex PCR; TCRdb keeps in-frame clones, though not all of them. Clone size and V and J calls were adopted from that table, with D and trimming inferred from the DNA. The table shows more than 200,000 clones, with approximately 80% occurring only once. This TCR was sampled from a man aged 35 to 55 with acute or convalescent COVID-19. The specimen was peripheral blood. The rearrangement links TRBV5-1 to TRBJ2-7; 11 nucleotides match TRBD2. The CDR3 loop reads CASSSGTSGYEQYF. CDR3 nucleotides: TGCGCCAGCAGCTCAGGGACTAGCGGATACGAGCAGTACTTC.